The present TCR beta chain was sequenced within a study of T-cell reconstitution after alpha-beta-depleted transplantation in children. The study's findings and limits: There were reportedly several hundred expanded graft clones from which alpha-beta T cells came about two months after transplant. Surviving recipient cells, namely T cells and thymic progenitors, were the source of high day-60 TCRbeta diversity in some patients.

As for this clonotype: Its antigen is currently unknown.

Unique molecular identifiers tagged the TCRbeta library. TCRdb re-called the PCR reads through MiXCR, storing one row per CDR3 protein. The sample lists roughly 400,000 distinct CDR3 sequences; approximately 41% were seen once. Germline V gives CDR1 KGHSH, CDR2 LQKENI. This CDR3 region has 16 residues. Trimming cost V 3 bases and J 2 bases, with 14 bases left between them. This clonotype was obtained from a girl aged 2 to 10 with aplastic anemia, due to receive a stem cell transplant. The material sequenced was PBMCs, taken before TCRalphabeta/CD19-depleted stem cell transplant. The rearrangement uses TRBV18 and TRBJ2-4; D may be TRBD2 (6 bases). In DNA form, the CDR3 reads TGTGCCAGCTCACCGGTCGGGAGTTTGACCAAAAACATTCAGTACTTC. This sequence encodes CASSPVGSLTKNIQYF. Supplemented by reference TRBV18 and TRBJ2-4, the full variable domain reads NAGVMQNPRHLVRRRGQEARLRCSPMKGHSHVYWYRQLPEEGLKFMVYLQKENIIDESGMPKERFSAEFPKEGPSILRIQQVVRGDSAAYFCASSPVGSLTKNIQYFGAGTRLSVL.